The 15 T cell receptor beta chains below were found in one sample sequenced in a study of blood T cell repertoires in COVID-19. Produced via immunoSEQ multiplex PCR; TCRdb's table is partial and in-frame only. The table includes some 170,000 clones, roughly 79% detected once. Sequencing used peripheral blood. The receptors shown here come from a woman in her 70s with acute or convalescent COVID-19.

The rearrangement uses TRBV5-1 and TRBJ1-4, with TRBD1 identical over 8 bases. CDR1 and CDR2 from the germline V gene are SGHRS and YFSETQ. V lost 0 bases, J lost 6 bases, and 4 bases stayed unmatched. This CDR3 contains 15 residues. CDR3 nucleotides: TGCGCCAGCAGCTTGGAGACAGGGGCCCATGAAAAACTGTTTTTT. Its protein product is CASSLETGAHEKLFF.

The rearrangement links TRBV30 to TRBJ1-6; TRBD1 aligns across 7 bases. This CDR3 has 15 amino acids. V was pared by 1 base and J by 0 bases, with 0 bases of the junction left unmatched. Germline CDR1 is GTSNPN and CDR2 is SVGIG (reference sequence). CDR3 DNA: TGTGCCTGGAGTGCAGGGGGCTCCTATAATTCACCCCTCCACTTT. Its translation is CAWSAGGSYNSPLHF.

This clone was observed at least ten times. The chain links TRBV29-1 to TRBJ2-5; D possibly corresponds to TRBD2 (5 bases). The germline CDR1 and CDR2 sequences are SQVTM and ANQGSEA. V lost 3 bases to trimming and J lost 5 bases, with 13 bases between them. The CDR3 has 13 amino acids. CDR3 region: CSVDSSLAETQYF. The CDR3 DNA is TGCAGCGTTGACTCTAGCTTGGCGGAGACCCAGTACTTC.

CDR3 nucleotides: TGTGCCAGCTCCTACCTCGGTATCCCGGATGAGCAGTTCTTC. Amino acid sequence: CASSYLGIPDEQFF. V gene TRBV18 combines with J gene TRBJ2-1; the D is unclear. Germline lookup yields CDR1 KGHSH and CDR2 LQKENI. V lost 6 bases and J 8 bases, leaving 17 bases between the germline ends. The CDR3 totals 14 residues.

The chain is built from TRBV5-1 and TRBJ1-2; TRBD1 is a possible D gene (6 bases). Deletions cut 0 bases from V and 5 bases from J, with 11 bases between. This CDR3 contains 14 residues. Germline CDR1 reads SGHRS; CDR2 reads YFSETQ. CDR3 residues: CASSLGQDSYGYTF. DNA for the CDR3: TGCGCCAGCAGCTTGGGACAGGACTCGTATGGCTACACCTTC.

The chain combines TRBV24-1 with TRBJ2-7; 7 nucleotides agree with TRBD2. With V trimmed by 6 bases and J by 5 bases, 6 bases remained unmatched. This CDR3 is 13 amino acids long. Germline V gene lookup returns CDR1 KGHDR and CDR2 SFDVKD. CDR3 sequence reads: CATSHFGTNEQYF. The CDR3 DNA follows: TGTGCCACCAGTCACTTTGGGACTAACGAGCAGTACTTC.

This clone came up a few times. The chain has TRBV24-1 and TRBJ2-2; 8 bases agree with TRBD1. CDR3 length: 15 amino acids. CDR1 and CDR2 (germline): KGHDR, SFDVKD. The junction had 6 bases not matched to a gene; V was cut back by 3 bases and J by 7 bases. The CDR3 sequence: CATSDTTGVGGELFF. CDR3 nucleotides: TGTGCCACCAGTGATACGACAGGGGTTGGCGGGGAGCTGTTTTTT.

The V and J genes are TRBV3-1 (or the pseudogene TRBV3-2) and TRBJ1-2, with D unresolved. Germline V gene data show CDR1 as LGHDT and CDR2 as YNNKEL (reference sequence). The CDR3 is 13 residues long. V was trimmed by 3 bases and J by 7 bases, leaving 12 bases between them. This CDR3 reads CASSQAGLGGYTF. The CDR3 nucleotides are TGTGCCAGCAGCCAGGCAGGACTTGGTGGCTACACCTTC.

This clone was detected a few times. The rearrangement links TRBV6-6 to TRBJ1-1, with D perhaps matching TRBD1 (6 bases). There are 14 residues in the CDR3. Trimming left V 6 bases short and J 3 bases short, with 14 bases between. Germline V gives CDR1 MNHNY, CDR2 SVGAGI (reference sequence). CDR3: CASRLNRADTEAFF. The CDR3 DNA reads as TGTGCCAGCAGACTGAACAGGGCCGACACTGAAGCTTTCTTT.

The gene calls are TRBV5-1 and TRBJ2-7, with TRBD1 as a possible D gene (6 bases). Per germline, CDR1 SGHRS and CDR2 YFSETQ. The V and J ends lost 4 bases and 3 bases respectively, with 14 bases between them. This CDR3 spans 14 amino acids. The CDR3, as DNA: TGCGCCAGCAGCCAAAGCAGGGGAATCTACGAGCAGTACTTC. It codes for CASSQSRGIYEQYF.

The rearrangement joins TRBV7-9 to TRBJ2-7; D not resolved. Germline CDR1 is SEHNR and CDR2 is FQNEAQ (reference sequence). The CDR3 covers 11 residues. V was trimmed by 5 bases and J by 2 bases, leaving 4 bases between them. The DNA of the CDR3 is TGTGCCAGCAGCCCGGCCTACGAGCAGTACTTC. The encoded protein is CASSPAYEQYF. Looking up the rest from reference TRBV7-9 and TRBJ2-7 gives the full variable domain: DTGVSQNPRHKITKRGQNVTFRCDPISEHNRLYWYRQTLGQGPEFLTYFQNEAQLEKSRLLSDRFSAERPKGSFSTLEIQRTEQGDSAMYLCASSPAYEQYFGPGTRLTVT.

This clone occurred a few times. The gene calls are TRBV2 and TRBJ2-1, with D hard to call. CDR1 and CDR2 (germline): SNHLY, FYNNEI. The CDR3 loop spans 12 amino acids. Trimming cost V 5 bases and J 9 bases, with 11 bases left between them. CDR3 protein: CASSLPPGEQFF. CDR3 coding DNA: TGTGCCAGCAGTCTCCCCCCGGGTGAGCAGTTCTTC.

J is TRBJ1-1 and V is TRBV6-1, with D unclear. V lost 1 base and J 0 bases, leaving 9 bases between the germline ends. CDR3 length: 15 residues. Germline CDR1 and CDR2: MNHNS and SASEGT. CDR3 in amino acids: CASSEGPGLNTEAFF. The CDR3 DNA reads TGTGCCAGCAGTGAAGGCCCGGGTTTGAACACTGAAGCTTTCTTT.

The V call is TRBV25-1, the J call TRBJ1-5, with D hard to call. V lost 3 bases and J 0 bases, leaving 9 bases between the germline ends. CDR3 length: 15 residues. Germline CDR1 is MGHDK and CDR2 is SYGVNS. The CDR3 reads CASSEGRYSNQPQHF. As DNA, the CDR3 is TGTGCCAGCAGTGAGGGCAGATATAGCAATCAGCCCCAGCATTTT.

The gene calls are TRBV2 and TRBJ1-5; 8 bases line up with TRBD1. The CDR3 consists of 15 residues. The V gene's germline CDR1 is SNHLY and CDR2 FYNNEI. The V segment lost 4 bases and the J segment 2 bases; nucleotides outside the gene matches: 4. The CDR3 sequence is CASSAGGQGNQPQHF. CDR3 sequence (DNA): TGTGCCAGCAGTGCTGGGGGACAGGGCAATCAGCCCCAGCATTTT.